Following are 10 T cell receptor beta chains from one sample sequenced in a study of response to subunit inactivated influenza vaccine. TCRdb independently ran MiXCR on the RT-PCR reads; one entry per CDR3 protein. Among 650,000 to 800,000 distinct CDR3 sequences listed, around 13% were seen once. The specimen comprised PBMCs from blood, sampled 14 days before vaccination. These TCRs come from a man aged 45 to 65 who received an inactivated influenza vaccine.

There are a few counts of this clonotype. This chain's CDR3 is CASSYAGGLSYEQYF. CDR3 nucleotide sequence: TGTGCCAGCAGTTACGCGGGAGGTCTTTCCTACGAGCAGTACTTC. V and J are TRBV6-2 or TRBV6-3 and TRBJ2-7; TRBD2 matches at 8 bases. V was clipped by 2 bases and J by 1 base; unmatched bases: 4. Germline CDR1 reads MNHEY; CDR2 reads SVGEGT. This CDR3 has 15 residues.

The CDR3 DNA reads as TGTGCCAGCAGTAAACTTATGACTAGGACAGATACGCAGTATTTT. It translates to CASSKLMTRTDTQYF. The chain uses TRBV2 and TRBJ2-3, with D tentatively TRBD2 (6 bases). This CDR3 region has 15 residues. V was trimmed by 5 bases and J by 3 bases, leaving 15 bases between them. From germline, CDR1 is SNHLY and CDR2 FYNNEI. Looking up the rest from reference TRBV2 and TRBJ2-3 gives the full variable domain: EPEVTQTPSHQVTQMGQEVILRCVPISNHLYFYWYRQILGQKVEFLVSFYNNEISEKSEIFDDQFSVERPDGSNFTLKIRSTKLEDSAMYFCASSKLMTRTDTQYFGPGTRLTVL.

V and J are TRBV11-2 and TRBJ2-4; D is undetermined. Germline CDR1 SGHAT, CDR2 FQNNGV. The V and J ends lost 5 bases and 8 bases respectively, with 16 bases between them. The CDR3 consists of 14 residues. CDR3 nucleotides: TGTGCCAGCAGCGGCCCCCGGAGTGTAGACATTCAGTACTTC. Its translation is CASSGPRSVDIQYF.

CDR3 sequence reads: CASSVAEGRRQYF. As DNA, the CDR3 is TGTGCCAGCAGCGTAGCGGAGGGGAGGAGGCAGTATTTT. The chain combines TRBV9 with TRBJ2-3; a possible D gene is TRBD2 (6 bases). The ends were cut back, 0 bases at V and 11 bases at J, with 13 bases in the middle. This CDR3 is 13 amino acids long. Germline lookup yields CDR1 SGDLS and CDR2 YYNGEE.

This clonotype showed up just once. The chain carries TRBV29-1 and TRBJ2-3; 7 bases match TRBD2. This CDR3 has 13 residues. V lost 4 bases and J lost 1; bases outside the gene matches: 2. Germline V CDR1 and CDR2: SQVTM, ANQGSEA. The CDR3 spells CSVGEGRTDTQYF. The CDR3 nucleotides are TGCAGCGTTGGGGAGGGACGCACAGATACGCAGTATTTT.

The genes are TRBV18 and TRBJ2-7, with D perhaps given as TRBD1 or TRBD2 (5 bases each). The CDR3 length is 14 residues. Trimming removed 6 bases at V and 1 base at J, with 13 bases between. Germline V lookup: CDR1 KGHSH, CDR2 LQKENI. DNA of the CDR3: TGTGCCAGCTCCCTCCGGGACCTTTCCTACGAGCAGTACTTC. It codes for CASSLRDLSYEQYF.

This clonotype showed up just a few times. V gene TRBV20-1 combines with J gene TRBJ2-1; 9 nucleotides match TRBD2. V lost 3 bases and J lost 7; bases outside the gene matches: 4. Germline V gene data show CDR1 as DFQATT and CDR2 as SNEGSKA (reference sequence). The CDR3 totals 13 residues. CDR3 in amino acids: CSASSGRVNEQFF. The CDR3, as DNA: TGCAGTGCTAGTAGCGGGAGAGTGAATGAGCAGTTCTTC.

The chain couples TRBV29-1 to TRBJ1-4; 8 bases line up with TRBD1. The CDR3 totals 14 residues. V shed 3 bases and J 7 bases; nucleotides not matched to a gene: 7. Germline assignment: CDR1 SQVTM and CDR2 ANQGSEA. CDR3 sequence: CSVDSQGAGEKLFF. The CDR3 nucleotides read TGCAGCGTTGACTCCCAGGGGGCGGGTGAAAAACTGTTTTTT.

This clonotype was counted only a few times. V and J are TRBV5-1 and TRBJ2-1; no reliable D call. Germline loops: CDR1 SGHRS, CDR2 YFSETQ. Trimming stripped 6 bases from V and 0 bases from J, with 10 bases between. CDR3 size: 14 residues. This CDR3 is CASTTSSSYNEQFF. As DNA, the CDR3 is TGCGCCAGCACAACATCGAGCTCCTACAATGAGCAGTTCTTC.

In DNA, the CDR3 is TGCAGTCAGCGGGAGGTCTCCTACAATGAGCAGTTCTTC. Translated: CSQREVSYNEQFF. The V and J genes are TRBV20-1 and TRBJ2-1; 9 nucleotides align to TRBD2. CDR1 DFQATT and CDR2 SNEGSKA come from the germline V gene (reference sequence). CDR3 length: 13 residues. The J segment lost 0 bases and the V segment lost 8 bases, leaving 2 bases of the junction unmatched.